This TCR beta chain was profiled in a study of CD8+ T cells in alopecia areata. CDR1 is SEHNR, CDR2 FQNEAQ, per germline (reference sequence). The ends were cut back, 5 bases at V and 7 bases at J, with 15 bases in the middle. CDR3 length: 15 amino acids. Regarding this clone: The antigen is undetermined.

Sequencing templates came from extracted RNA that was reverse transcribed into cDNA. The assay was immunoSEQ multiplex PCR, and TCRdb's table has in-frame clones only and misses some. The repertoire holds some 150,000 clones, with around half as singletons. The researchers isolated CD4+ and CD8+ T cells from PBMCs by sorting. General study points: Clonality exceeded that of normal scalp in lesional scalp, most notably in alopecia totalis/universalis.

This clonotype was obtained from a human donor with alopecia areata. The chain employs TRBV7-9 and TRBJ1-6; no reliable D call. The source material was CD8+ T cells sorted from blood, sampled at week 0. The CDR3 protein is CASSTVGRRNSPLHF. CDR3 bases: TGTGCCAGCAGCACCGTTGGACGTAGGAATTCACCCCTCCACTTT.